Listed below are T cell receptor beta chains from one sample, sequenced in a study of early T cells in non-severe SARS-CoV-2 infection. TCRdb passed the 5' RACE reads through MiXCR, listing each CDR3 protein once. The sample carries about 61,000 distinct CDR3 sequences, around 9.9% recorded once. Material: whole blood. The receptors come from an adult who was a healthcare worker with PCR-confirmed SARS-CoV-2 infection or an uninfected control (not recorded which). Each CDR3 is given with its conserved first and last residue. Each record gives: CDR3 protein, CDR3 DNA, D gene, CDR3 length, clone size, V gene, J gene. The D gene is left open where the match is weak. Size is stated for part of the rows, as once, few or many counts, or as a class when the clone is expanded.

CDR3 protein: CATSDSDPGPVLAFTQGEQTQYF
CDR3 DNA: TGTGCCACCAGTGATTCCGACCCGGGTCCAGTTCTTGCGTTTACGCAGGGGGAACAGACCCAGTACTTC
D gene: TRBD1
CDR3 length: 23
clone size: many
V gene: TRBV24-1
J gene: TRBJ2-5

CDR3 protein: CAWSVASNEVDSEQFF
CDR3 DNA: TGTGCCTGGAGTGTGGCTAGCAATGAGGTGGACAGTGAGCAGTTCTTC
D gene: NA
CDR3 length: 16
clone size: NA
V gene: TRBV30
J gene: TRBJ2-1

CDR3 protein: CASSSFGPGGDGYTF
CDR3 DNA: TGCGCCAGCAGCTCGTTTGGACCGGGCGGGGATGGCTACACCTTC
D gene: NA
CDR3 length: 15
clone size: many
V gene: TRBV5-1
J gene: TRBJ1-2

CDR3 protein: CASSPEQGAGGYTF
CDR3 DNA: TGTGCCAGCAGCCCAGAACAGGGGGCGGGTGGCTACACCTTC
D gene: TRBD1
CDR3 length: 14
clone size: many
V gene: TRBV11-2
J gene: TRBJ1-2

CDR3 protein: CASSFRTEAFF
CDR3 DNA: TGTGCCAGCAGCTTCCGCACTGAAGCTTTCTTT
D gene: NA
CDR3 length: 11
clone size: many
V gene: TRBV5-8
J gene: TRBJ1-1

CDR3 protein: CASNFPTASPQETQYF
CDR3 DNA: TGTGCCAGCAACTTTCCTACCGCCTCCCCTCAAGAGACCCAGTACTTC
D gene: NA
CDR3 length: 16
clone size: NA
V gene: TRBV6-2/TRBV6-3
J gene: TRBJ2-5

CDR3 protein: CASSFKTVANYGYTF
CDR3 DNA: TGTGCCAGCAGCTTTAAGACAGTTGCTAACTATGGCTACACCTTC
D gene: NA
CDR3 length: 15
clone size: few
V gene: TRBV3-1
J gene: TRBJ1-2

CDR3 protein: CASSLAGGNTGELFF
CDR3 DNA: TGTGCCAGCAGCTTGGCAGGGGGGAACACCGGGGAGCTGTTTTTT
D gene: TRBD1
CDR3 length: 15
clone size: NA
V gene: TRBV5-4
J gene: TRBJ2-2

CDR3 protein: CASSQDSTSETQYF
CDR3 DNA: TGCGCCAGCAGCCAAGATTCCACTAGTGAGACCCAGTACTTC
D gene: NA
CDR3 length: 14
clone size: few
V gene: TRBV4-1
J gene: TRBJ2-5

CDR3 protein: CASSQADRVATNEKLFF
CDR3 DNA: TGCGCCAGCAGCCAAGCCGACAGGGTTGCAACTAATGAAAAACTGTTTTTT
D gene: TRBD1
CDR3 length: 17
clone size: NA
V gene: TRBV4-1
J gene: TRBJ1-4

CDR3 protein: CSAPGGLTDTQYF
CDR3 DNA: TGCAGTGCTCCGGGGGGTCTCACAGATACGCAGTATTTT
D gene: TRBD2
CDR3 length: 13
clone size: few
V gene: TRBV20-1
J gene: TRBJ2-3

CDR3 protein: CSGRGGENNQPQHF
CDR3 DNA: TGCAGTGGTCGAGGGGGGGAGAACAATCAGCCCCAGCATTTT
D gene: NA
CDR3 length: 14
clone size: NA
V gene: TRBV20-1
J gene: TRBJ1-5

CDR3 protein: CASSQSGRTDTQYF
CDR3 DNA: TGTGCCAGCAGTCAATCAGGTCGCACAGATACGCAGTATTTT
D gene: NA
CDR3 length: 14
clone size: NA
V gene: TRBV12-3/TRBV12-4
J gene: TRBJ2-3

CDR3 protein: CASSLGGGTKKTRGEQFF
CDR3 DNA: TGTGCCAGCAGCTTGGGGGGCGGTACCAAAAAAACTCGCGGTGAGCAGTTCTTC
D gene: NA
CDR3 length: 18
clone size: many
V gene: TRBV7-9
J gene: TRBJ2-1

CDR3 protein: CASSPGGQDYNEQFF
CDR3 DNA: TGTGCCAGCAGCCCGGGAGGACAGGACTACAATGAGCAGTTCTTC
D gene: NA
CDR3 length: 15
clone size: NA
V gene: TRBV11-3
J gene: TRBJ2-1

CDR3 protein: CASSPWDGTDTQYF
CDR3 DNA: TGTGCCAGCAGCCCGTGGGACGGCACAGATACGCAGTATTTT
D gene: NA
CDR3 length: 14
clone size: NA
V gene: TRBV7-8
J gene: TRBJ2-3

CDR3 protein: CASSRRRGRETQYF
CDR3 DNA: TGTGCCAGCAGTCGCCGAAGGGGGCGTGAGACCCAGTACTTC
D gene: TRBD1
CDR3 length: 14
clone size: many
V gene: TRBV6-5
J gene: TRBJ2-5

CDR3 protein: CASSPSRDRGLATNEKLFF
CDR3 DNA: TGTGCCAGCAGCCCAAGTCGGGACAGGGGCCTCGCAACTAATGAAAAACTGTTTTTT
D gene: TRBD1
CDR3 length: 19
clone size: few
V gene: TRBV12-3/TRBV12-4
J gene: TRBJ1-4

CDR3 protein: CASSTALGALETQYF
CDR3 DNA: TGCGCCAGCAGCACCGCGTTGGGCGCCTTAGAGACCCAGTACTTC
D gene: NA
CDR3 length: 15
clone size: few
V gene: TRBV5-1
J gene: TRBJ2-5

CDR3 protein: CASSEALAGGYNEQFF
CDR3 DNA: TGTGCCAGCAGTGAAGCGTTGGCGGGGGGGTACAATGAGCAGTTCTTC
D gene: TRBD2
CDR3 length: 16
clone size: many
V gene: TRBV2
J gene: TRBJ2-1

CDR3 protein: CASKGLGSGNTIYF
CDR3 DNA: TGTGCCAGCAAGGGACTGGGCTCTGGAAACACCATATATTTT
D gene: NA
CDR3 length: 14
clone size: NA
V gene: TRBV12-3/TRBV12-4
J gene: TRBJ1-3

CDR3 protein: CASSEGPSTDTQYF
CDR3 DNA: TGCGCCAGCAGTGAGGGCCCTAGCACAGATACGCAGTATTTT
D gene: NA
CDR3 length: 14
clone size: NA
V gene: TRBV10-1
J gene: TRBJ2-3

CDR3 protein: CASSRGLANTGELFF
CDR3 DNA: TGTGCCAGCAGCAGGGGACTAGCCAACACCGGGGAGCTGTTTTTT
D gene: TRBD2
CDR3 length: 15
clone size: few
V gene: TRBV7-3
J gene: TRBJ2-2

CDR3 protein: CASSKGLAGGETQYF
CDR3 DNA: TGCGCCAGCAGCAAGGGACTAGCGGGGGGAGAGACCCAGTACTTC
D gene: TRBD2
CDR3 length: 15
clone size: many
V gene: TRBV5-1
J gene: TRBJ2-5

CDR3 protein: CASSLLGQGSATQYF
CDR3 DNA: TGTGCCAGCAGCTTACTGGGACAGGGATCTGCTACGCAGTATTTT
D gene: TRBD1
CDR3 length: 15
clone size: few
V gene: TRBV7-2
J gene: TRBJ2-3

CDR3 protein: CASIGVRNTEAFF
CDR3 DNA: TGTGCCAGCATTGGCGTGAGGAACACTGAAGCTTTCTTT
D gene: NA
CDR3 length: 13
clone size: few
V gene: TRBV27
J gene: TRBJ1-1

CDR3 protein: CASRGGRNQPQHF
CDR3 DNA: TGTGCCAGCAGGGGCGGTCGCAATCAGCCCCAGCATTTT
D gene: NA
CDR3 length: 13
clone size: few
V gene: TRBV2
J gene: TRBJ1-5

CDR3 protein: CSAPQMLAGGRTQYF
CDR3 DNA: TGCAGTGCTCCCCAAATGCTAGCGGGGGGGCGTACGCAGTATTTT
D gene: TRBD2
CDR3 length: 15
clone size: few
V gene: TRBV20-1
J gene: TRBJ2-3

CDR3 protein: CSARQPLNTEAFF
CDR3 DNA: TGCAGTGCTAGACAACCATTGAACACTGAAGCTTTCTTT
D gene: NA
CDR3 length: 13
clone size: NA
V gene: TRBV20-1
J gene: TRBJ1-1

CDR3 protein: CASRLRTEHNSPLHF
CDR3 DNA: TGTGCCAGCAGATTACGGACAGAGCATAATTCACCCCTCCACTTT
D gene: NA
CDR3 length: 15
clone size: many
V gene: TRBV2
J gene: TRBJ1-6

CDR3 protein: CSVLGGGFQETQYF
CDR3 DNA: TGCAGCGTTCTCGGCGGGGGCTTCCAGGAGACCCAGTACTTC
D gene: NA
CDR3 length: 14
clone size: few
V gene: TRBV29-1
J gene: TRBJ2-5